This entry lists 9 T cell receptor beta chains sequenced from one sample in a study of blood T cell repertoires in COVID-19 (dated by TCRdb to about 2020). The library was prepared using the immunoSEQ multiplex PCR assay. The table was pulled from immuneACCESS by TCRdb, which kept in-frame rearrangements only. Such tables lose some clones; where checked, under half of the loss comes from unresolved V genes, and the rest has no known cause. The sample table shows tens of thousands of clones, and around 90% are seen once. The ten largest clones add up to 8% of the sample. Material: peripheral blood. These receptors originate from a human donor in a cohort sampled during active COVID-19.

In this sample, this clone turned up once. The chain is built from TRBV5-1 and TRBJ2-1; 16 bases align to TRBD2. The CDR3 has 19 residues. Germline V lookup: CDR1 SGHRS, CDR2 YFSETQ. V trimming: 3 bases; J trimming: 3 bases; junction bases outside the gene matches: 9. The CDR3 protein is CASSSGLAGGKEYYNEQFF. The CDR3 bases are TGCGCCAGCAGCTCGGGACTAGCGGGAGGGAAAGAATACTACAATGAGCAGTTCTTC.

The chain joins TRBV5-4 to TRBJ2-3, with TRBD2 as a possible D gene (6 bases). Germline V lookup: CDR1 SGHNT, CDR2 YYREEE (reference sequence). CDR3 length: 16 amino acids. V dropped 0 bases and J dropped 0 bases, with 11 bases sitting between them. In nucleotides, the CDR3 is TGTGCCAGCAGCTTGGGGCGGACTAAAAGCACAGATACGCAGTATTTT. As protein: CASSLGRTKSTDTQYF.

This chain uses TRBV6-6 with TRBJ2-2, with 10 bases matching TRBD1. The ends lost 6 bases at V and 8 bases at J; junction bases unmatched: 3. This CDR3 region has 13 residues. Germline V lookup: CDR1 MNHNY, CDR2 SVGAGI (reference sequence). The CDR3 spells CASRGQGTGELFF. CDR3 in DNA: TGTGCCAGCAGGGGACAGGGGACAGGGGAGCTGTTTTTT.

The rearrangement uses TRBV20-1 and TRBJ1-1; D may be TRBD1 (5 bases). Germline CDR1 DFQATT, CDR2 SNEGSKA (reference sequence). The CDR3 loop spans 10 amino acids. Between the trimmed V and J ends, which lost 4 bases and 11 bases, there was a span of 11 bases. The CDR3 DNA sequence: TGCAGTGCTATGTTCAACAGGGCTTTCTTT. This codes for CSAMFNRAFF.

The genes are TRBV28 and TRBJ2-7; D is possibly TRBD1 (6 bases). Germline CDR1 reads MDHEN; CDR2 reads SYDVKM. Deletions cut 3 bases from V and 1 base from J, with 10 bases between. This CDR3 region has 14 residues. CDR3 sequence reads: CASSLGRGSYEQYF. The CDR3 DNA follows: TGTGCCAGCAGTTTGGGCAGGGGTTCCTACGAGCAGTACTTC.

V is TRBV5-1 and J is TRBJ2-7; D gene ambiguous. Per germline, CDR1 SGHRS and CDR2 YFSETQ. V shed 0 bases and J shed 6 bases, with 13 bases lying between them. The CDR3 spans 14 residues. Here the CDR3 DNA reads TGCGCCAGCAGCTTGGACCCATTTGCGGTCGAGCAGTACTTC. Amino acid sequence: CASSLDPFAVEQYF. Variable domain in full (rest from reference TRBV5-1 and TRBJ2-7): KAGVTQTPRYLIKTRGQQVTLSCSPISGHRSVSWYQQTPGQGLQFLFEYFSETQRNKGNFPGRFSGRQFSNSRSEMNVSTLELGDSALYLCASSLDPFAVEQYFGPGTRLTVT.

The chain combines TRBV18 with TRBJ2-6; TRBD1 might be the D (6 bases). The V gene's germline CDR1 is KGHSH and CDR2 LQKENI. The CDR3 extends over 17 amino acids. V lost 5 bases, J lost 0 bases, and 14 bases lay in between. The CDR3 reads CASSSRQAFSGANVLTF. The CDR3 DNA is TGTGCCAGCTCATCGAGACAGGCGTTCTCTGGGGCCAACGTCCTGACTTTC.

The V gene is TRBV6-5, the J gene TRBJ1-4; TRBD1 aligns across 7 bases. This CDR3 is built from 13 residues. Germline V gives CDR1 MNHEY, CDR2 SVGAGI. V shed 7 bases, J shed 8 bases, and the junction held 7 bases outside the gene matches. The CDR3 region is CASTRQGYEKLFF. The CDR3 coding sequence is TGTGCCAGCACCCGACAGGGATACGAAAAACTGTTTTTT.

The V call is TRBV28, the J call TRBJ1-2, with 7 bases matching TRBD1. After removal of 5 bases from V and 1 base from J, the junction contained 4 bases not matched to a gene. The CDR3 is 14 amino acids. CDR1 and CDR2 from the germline V gene are MDHEN and SYDVKM. The CDR3 is CASSLTGDNYGYTF. The CDR3 region has the DNA TGTGCCAGCAGTCTTACAGGGGATAACTATGGCTACACCTTC.